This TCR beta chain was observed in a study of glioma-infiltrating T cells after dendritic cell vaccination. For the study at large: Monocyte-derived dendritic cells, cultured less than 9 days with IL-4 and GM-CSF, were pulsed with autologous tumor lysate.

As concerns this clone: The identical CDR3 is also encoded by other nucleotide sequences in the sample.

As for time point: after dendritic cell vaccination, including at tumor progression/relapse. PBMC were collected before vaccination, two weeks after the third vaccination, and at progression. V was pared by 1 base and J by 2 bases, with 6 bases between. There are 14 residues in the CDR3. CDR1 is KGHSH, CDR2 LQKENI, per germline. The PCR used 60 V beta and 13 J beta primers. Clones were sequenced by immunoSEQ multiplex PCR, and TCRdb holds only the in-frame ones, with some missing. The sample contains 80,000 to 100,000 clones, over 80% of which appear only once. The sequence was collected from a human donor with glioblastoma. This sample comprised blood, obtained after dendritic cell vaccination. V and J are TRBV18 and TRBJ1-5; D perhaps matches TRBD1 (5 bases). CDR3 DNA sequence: TGTGCCAGCTCACCACAAGGGGGCAATCAGCCCCAGCATTTT. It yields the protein CASSPQGGNQPQHF.